This T cell receptor beta chain appears in the sequencing data of a study of shared clonotypes between healthy human individuals. As for the study in general: In total, the donors were a couple of women and three men aged 18 to 49. General study points: Few donors limited the genetic and exposure-history diversity represented.

In the case of this clone: Antigen specificity is unknown.

J lost 2 bases, V lost 3 bases, and 11 bases had no gene match. CDR3 length: 17 residues. Germline values: CDR1 KGHSH, CDR2 LQKENI. Some clones are missing from TCRdb's copy, which holds only in-frame ones; the method was immunoSEQ multiplex PCR. The sample lists almost 750,000 clones, 72% occurring once. The TCR comes from a woman under 40 in good health. The gene calls are TRBV18 and TRBJ2-7, with 9 bases matching TRBD1. Input material: memory CD4+ T cells sorted from blood. The sample's subset: CD45RA-negative fraction. This CDR3 reads CASSPSAGQGSTYEQYF. In DNA form, the CDR3 reads TGTGCCAGCTCACCGTCAGCTGGACAGGGGTCCACCTACGAGCAGTACTTC.